A single sample is the source of the 28 T cell receptor beta chains below, sequenced in a study of CD8 T cell repertoires and HIV-1 epitope variants (dated by TCRdb to the early 2020s). Library construction relied on the immunoSEQ multiplex PCR assay. TCRdb obtained this table from immuneACCESS and retained in-frame rearrangements with V and J assigned. These tables miss some clones; where compared with another copy, unresolved V genes account for less than half of the shortfall, and the remainder is unexplained. For this sample there are some 100,000 clones; roughly four fifths appear just once. Under 30% of the sample rests with the top ten. The material sequenced was uncultured baseline CD8+ T cells from peripheral blood mononuclear cells (PBMCs). The receptors here all came from a male donor with HIV.

V and J are TRBV27 and TRBJ2-7, with a tentative D call TRBD2 (5 bases). Trimming took off 2 bases at V and 5 bases at J, with 7 bases between the two ends. The V gene's germline CDR1 is MNHEY and CDR2 SMNVEV (reference sequence). The CDR3 runs 12 residues. CDR3 sequence reads: CASSLAGDEQYF. For the CDR3, the DNA is TGTGCCAGCAGTTTAGCCGGGGACGAGCAGTACTTC.

The J gene is TRBJ2-7, the V gene TRBV15; possible D gene TRBD2, 6 bases. The CDR3 has 14 amino acids. V was shortened by 0 bases and J by 7 bases, with 13 bases between the two germline ends. Germline V CDR1 and CDR2: LNHNV, YYDKDF (reference sequence). The CDR3: CATSRDKASDEQYF. CDR3 bases: TGTGCCACCAGCAGAGATAAGGCTAGCGATGAGCAGTACTTC.

The chain recombines TRBV6-5 with TRBJ1-6, with D tentatively TRBD1 (6 bases). CDR1 MNHEY and CDR2 SVGAGI come from the germline V gene. V was trimmed by 7 bases and J by 13 bases, leaving 20 bases between them. The CDR3 spans 14 residues. The CDR3 loop reads CASKYNGQGIPLHF. DNA for the CDR3: TGTGCCAGCAAGTACAATGGGCAGGGGATTCCCCTCCACTTT.

This chain connects TRBV28 to TRBJ2-1, with 10 positions matching TRBD2. The V segment lost 3 bases and the J segment 8 bases; nucleotides outside the gene matches: 7. The CDR3 spans 15 residues. Germline assignment: CDR1 MDHEN and CDR2 SYDVKM. This chain's CDR3 is CASSFYSGRAHEQFF. The CDR3 DNA sequence: TGTGCCAGCAGTTTCTACAGCGGGAGGGCCCATGAGCAGTTCTTC.

V gene TRBV30 combines with J gene TRBJ1-4; maybe TRBD1 (5 bases). The CDR3 has 15 residues. The germline V gene has CDR1 GTSNPN and CDR2 SVGIG (reference sequence). V lost 2 bases to trimming and J lost 5 bases, with 15 bases between them. CDR3 amino acids: CAWSTRTGPNEKLFF. The DNA of the CDR3 is TGTGCCTGGAGTACCAGGACGGGACCAAATGAAAAACTGTTTTTT.

V usage is TRBV29-1 and J usage is TRBJ2-1; D remains ambiguous. The length of the CDR3 is 14 residues. Germline lookup yields CDR1 SQVTM and CDR2 ANQGSEA. The V end lost 5 bases, the J end lost 0 bases, and 11 bases lay between the germline ends. CDR3 DNA sequence: TGCAGCGTTCTTTGGGTAAGCTCCTACAATGAGCAGTTCTTC. It yields the protein CSVLWVSSYNEQFF.

The V call is TRBV16, the J call TRBJ1-5; 7 positions agree with TRBD1. The CDR3 extends over 15 amino acids. With V trimmed by 1 base and J by 5 bases, 5 bases remained unmatched. Germline V gene sequence: CDR1 KGHSY, CDR2 FQNENV. CDR3 residues: CASSQLGTGDQPQHF. CDR3 nucleotide sequence: TGTGCCAGCAGCCAATTGGGTACAGGGGATCAGCCCCAGCATTTT.

This clone was recorded many times. The J gene is TRBJ2-1, the V gene TRBV7-9, with TRBD2 identical over 10 bases. Trimming removed 2 bases from V and 7 bases from J; junction bases left unmatched: 2. From germline, CDR1 is SEHNR and CDR2 FQNEAQ (reference sequence). This CDR3 has 14 residues. CDR3 coding DNA: TGTGCCAGCAGCTTAACGGGACTAGCGAATGAGCAGTTCTTC. Its translation is CASSLTGLANEQFF.

This chain connects TRBV6-6 to TRBJ2-3; 9 nucleotides match TRBD2. CDR1 and CDR2 (germline): MNHNY, SVGAGI (reference sequence). The CDR3 contains 16 residues. After removal of 5 bases from V and 5 bases from J, the junction contained 11 bases not matched to a gene. The CDR3 loop reads CASSHASGGFGDTQYF. The CDR3 DNA is TGTGCCAGCAGTCACGCCAGCGGGGGGTTCGGAGATACGCAGTATTTT.

The chain employs TRBV7-8 and TRBJ1-1; D ambiguous. The CDR3 totals 14 residues. The germline gives CDR1 SGHVS, CDR2 FQNEAQ. The V end lost 0 bases, the J end lost 1 base, and 6 bases lay between the germline ends. CDR3 sequence: CASSLAGSNTEAFF. CDR3 nucleotide sequence: TGTGCCAGCAGCTTAGCCGGATCGAACACTGAAGCTTTCTTT.

The chain is built from TRBV2 and TRBJ2-1, with D perhaps TRBD1 or TRBD2 (6 bases each). V was clipped by 7 bases and J by 7 bases, with 14 bases between them. Germline CDR1 reads SNHLY; CDR2 reads FYNNEI. The CDR3 consists of 13 residues. CDR3 sequence (DNA): TGTGCCAGCACCAAGAGGGGGGATAATGAGCAGTTCTTC. Amino acids: CASTKRGDNEQFF.

The rearrangement links TRBV7-2 to TRBJ2-5, with D possibly TRBD2 on 5 matching bases. Trimming removed 3 bases at V and 5 bases at J, with 10 bases between. Germline CDR1 reads SGHTA; CDR2 reads FQGNSA. The CDR3 has 13 amino acids. The CDR3 sequence: CASSFSSGETQYF. The CDR3, as DNA: TGTGCCAGCAGCTTTTCATCGGGGGAGACCCAGTACTTC. Variable domain in full (rest from reference TRBV7-2 and TRBJ2-5): GAGVSQSPSNKVTEKGKDVELRCDPISGHTALYWYRQSLGQGLEFLIYFQGNSAPDKSGLPSDRFSAERTGGSVSTLTIQRTQQEDSAVYLCASSFSSGETQYFGPGTRLLVL.

The rearrangement uses TRBV30 and TRBJ1-4; D is unclear. Germline V gene data show CDR1 as GTSNPN and CDR2 as SVGIG (reference sequence). The CDR3 is 14 amino acids. With 0 bases removed from V and 8 bases from J, the gap between germline ends came to 13 bases. The CDR3 coding sequence is TGTGCCTGGAGTGTACTCGGGTTTGGGGAAAAACTGTTTTTT. Translation gives CAWSVLGFGEKLFF.

The chain employs TRBV7-2 and TRBJ2-1, with TRBD1 matching 9 bases. This CDR3 region has 16 residues. Trimming at V came to 2 bases and at J to 5 bases, leaving 7 bases not matched to a gene. Germline V gene sequence: CDR1 SGHTA, CDR2 FQGNSA. The CDR3 reads CASSLWYDRGNNEQFF. Here the CDR3 DNA reads TGTGCCAGCAGCTTATGGTATGACAGGGGGAACAATGAGCAGTTCTTC.

The chain couples TRBV19 to TRBJ2-4; D not certain. Trimming took off 5 bases at V and 7 bases at J, with 15 bases between the two ends. Germline values: CDR1 LNHDA, CDR2 SQIVND (reference sequence). This CDR3 comprises 14 residues. The chain's CDR3 is CASSPDWGRNIQYF. The CDR3 DNA is TGTGCCAGTAGTCCTGACTGGGGTAGGAACATTCAGTACTTC.

CDR3 loop: CASRVRKTGGYTF. CDR3 nucleotides: TGCGCCAGCAGGGTGCGGAAAACAGGGGGCTACACCTTC. V and J are TRBV23-1 and TRBJ1-2; maybe TRBD1 (6 bases). TRBV23-1 is an ORF, with its function uncertain. The CDR3 is 13 amino acids. With 6 bases removed from V and 8 bases from J, the gap between germline ends came to 16 bases.

The chain joins TRBV2 to TRBJ1-1; perhaps TRBD1 as D (5 bases). Trimming pared 7 bases from V and 7 bases from J, leaving 13 bases between. Germline CDR1 reads SNHLY; CDR2 reads FYNNEI. This CDR3 comprises 12 residues. The CDR3 coding sequence is TGTGCCAGCACCGGGGGGAGGGGTGAAGCTTTCTTT. This translates into CASTGGRGEAFF.

The rearrangement links TRBV28 to TRBJ2-6; D assignment may be TRBD1 or TRBD2 (5 bases each). The germline V gene encodes CDR1 MDHEN and CDR2 SYDVKM. V was cut by 7 bases and J by 0 bases, with 22 bases left in between. CDR3 size: 19 residues. Here the CDR3 reads CASIKLRGPISSGANVLTF. CDR3 bases: TGTGCCAGCATCAAACTGAGGGGCCCGATTAGCTCTGGGGCCAACGTCCTGACTTTC.

CDR3: CASSYSGLPYEQYF. CDR3 bases: TGTGCCAGCAGTTACTCGGGACTACCGTACGAGCAGTACTTC. The rearrangement links TRBV6-5 to TRBJ2-7; TRBD2 matches 7 bases. The J segment lost 4 bases and the V segment lost 0 bases, leaving 3 bases of the junction unmatched. Germline lookup yields CDR1 MNHEY and CDR2 SVGAGI. The CDR3 is 14 residues long.

This clone showed up just a few times. This chain joins TRBV7-9 and TRBJ1-2, with D perhaps matching TRBD1 (5 bases). This CDR3 has 15 amino acids. Germline values: CDR1 SEHNR, CDR2 FQNEAQ (reference sequence). V lost 1 base and J lost 2, with 11 bases in between. CDR3 coding DNA: TGTGCCAGCAGCTTAGGTGACAGTCCAAACTATGGCTACACCTTC. Translated: CASSLGDSPNYGYTF.

The chain recombines TRBV7-2 with TRBJ1-5; D perhaps matches TRBD1 (5 bases). CDR3 length: 13 residues. V gave up 4 bases and J gave up 4 bases, with 8 bases separating them. The V gene's germline CDR1 is SGHTA and CDR2 FQGNSA. The CDR3 protein is CASSYQGNQPQHF. CDR3 nucleotide sequence: TGTGCCAGCAGCTATCAGGGTAATCAGCCCCAGCATTTT.

The V and J genes are TRBV29-1 and TRBJ1-1, with D unresolved. CDR1 and CDR2 from the germline V gene are SQVTM and ANQGSEA. The CDR3 contains 11 residues. Trimming took off 2 bases at V and 8 bases at J, with 9 bases between the two ends. The CDR3 spells CSVEWVGEAFF. CDR3 DNA: TGCAGCGTTGAATGGGTGGGAGAAGCTTTCTTT.

This clone was observed a few times. This chain connects TRBV6-1 to TRBJ2-1; D may be TRBD2 (7 bases). Between the trimmed V and J ends, which lost 0 bases and 4 bases, there was a span of 13 bases. The CDR3 is 16 residues long. Germline V lookup: CDR1 MNHNS, CDR2 SASEGT. The CDR3 protein is CASSEAGRGPYNEQFF. The CDR3, as DNA: TGTGCCAGCAGTGAAGCTGGGCGGGGGCCTTACAATGAGCAGTTCTTC.

This clone was recorded a few times. CDR3 DNA: TGTGCCAGCAGTTCGCGGACGGCCTCGAACACTGAAGCTTTCTTT. Translated, it gives CASSSRTASNTEAFF. V usage is TRBV6-5 and J usage is TRBJ1-1, with unresolved D. The germline V gene has CDR1 MNHEY and CDR2 SVGAGI. This CDR3 has 15 residues. The V end was cut by 4 bases, the J end by 1 base, with 13 bases between.

The chain carries TRBV7-9 and TRBJ1-1; D unresolved. Trimming left V 4 bases short and J 2 bases short, with 14 bases between. The CDR3 has 15 amino acids. Germline V CDR1 and CDR2: SEHNR, FQNEAQ (reference sequence). The CDR3 DNA follows: TGTGCCAGCAGCTCTCTATCACAAGTAAACACTGAAGCTTTCTTT. This encodes CASSSLSQVNTEAFF.

Only a few counts were recorded for this clone. CDR3 residues: CASSSQYGGRGNTIYF. The CDR3 coding sequence is TGTGCCAGCAGTTCTCAGTACGGGGGTCGCGGAAACACCATATATTTT. The V call is TRBV28, the J call TRBJ1-3; D might be TRBD1 (5 bases). The germline V gene has CDR1 MDHEN and CDR2 SYDVKM. The CDR3 is 16 residues long. V lost 4 bases to trimming and J lost 4 bases, with 17 bases between them.

The chain carries TRBV6-5 and TRBJ2-3, with TRBD2 identical over 14 bases. Unmatched junction bases numbered 4, after V lost 4 bases and J lost 10 bases. The CDR3 extends over 14 amino acids. Germline V lookup: CDR1 MNHEY, CDR2 SVGAGI. The DNA for the CDR3 is TGTGCCAGCAGTTCTGGGACTAGCGGGAGTGCGCAGTATTTT. Translation gives CASSSGTSGSAQYF.

The rearrangement uses TRBV10-1 and TRBJ1-1; D remains ambiguous. The V gene's germline CDR1 is WNHNN and CDR2 SYGVQD (reference sequence). The ends were cut back, 2 bases at V and 5 bases at J, with 12 bases in the middle. This CDR3 is built from 14 residues. The CDR3 is CASSEDGRGTEAFF. The CDR3 bases are TGCGCCAGCAGTGAGGACGGGCGAGGGACTGAAGCTTTCTTT.